This TCR beta chain was found in a study of blood T cell repertoires in COVID-19. Study background: T cells, B-cell-depleted T cells, or PBMCs provided the cDNA or gDNA that served as material.

The CDR3 has 17 residues. Losses at the gene ends were 5 bases for V and 4 bases for J; bases not matched to a gene: 12. Germline CDR1 and CDR2: SGHVS and FQNEAQ. Assay used: immunoSEQ multiplex PCR; TCRdb lists only in-frame clones, some missing. The sample shows 110,000 to 150,000 clones, around 85% of them seen only once. The source material was PBMCs or T cells enriched from blood (not recorded which). This chain links TRBV7-8 with TRBJ2-5, with 11 bases lining up with TRBD2. The receptor was derived from a woman between 40 and 55 years old who had recovered from COVID-19. The CDR3 bases are TGTGCCAGCAGCCGTGATTTGGGGACTAGCGGACGAGAGACCCAGTACTTC. This encodes CASSRDLGTSGRETQYF.